A single sample is the source of the 2 T cell receptor beta chains below, sequenced in a study of T-cell reconstitution after alpha-beta-depleted transplantation in children. Unique molecular identifiers were incorporated during preparation of the TCRbeta library. TCRdb reprocessed the PCR reads with MiXCR, giving one entry per CDR3 protein. This table has roughly 400,000 distinct CDR3 sequences, roughly two fifths appearing once. This specimen consisted of PBMCs, obtained before TCRalphabeta/CD19-depleted stem cell transplant. The receptors stem from a girl aged 2-10 years with aplastic anemia, due to receive a stem cell transplant.

This sequence joins TRBV20-1 and TRBJ2-4; 10 nucleotides match TRBD2. Germline loops: CDR1 DFQATT, CDR2 SNEGSKA (reference sequence). V lost 5 bases, J lost 6 bases, and 7 bases stayed unmatched. This CDR3 region has 14 residues. The CDR3 DNA reads as TGCAGTGCTTTAGCGGGAGGTTGGGGAAACATTCAGTACTTC. Protein: CSALAGGWGNIQYF.

J is TRBJ2-5 and V is TRBV6-1; 7 bases line up with TRBD1. Trimming removed 8 bases from V and 4 bases from J; junction bases left unmatched: 13. Germline V gene sequence: CDR1 MNHNS, CDR2 SASEGT. The CDR3 sequence is 15 residues long. As DNA, the CDR3 is TGTGCCAGCGGGCTAACAGGGGTACGGGGAGAGACCCAGTACTTC. This encodes CASGLTGVRGETQYF.